This T cell receptor beta chain was captured in a study of shared clonotypes between healthy human individuals. Study observations and caveats: Generally, naive subsets (rather than memory subsets) showed larger estimated richness.

After removal of 5 bases from V and 0 bases from J, the junction contained 6 bases not matched to a gene. There are 16 residues in the CDR3. The germline gives CDR1 SNHLY, CDR2 FYNNEI. All donors were Caucasian adults living in Nashville, Tennessee. Assay used: immunoSEQ multiplex PCR; TCRdb lists only in-frame clones, some missing. The table records more than 2,000,000 clones, roughly 92% of them present only once. Concerning this clone: Its target is unknown.

The sample was naive CD4+ T cells sorted from blood. Subset indicated: CD45RA+ positively selected. The chain recombines TRBV2 with TRBJ2-2, with 7 positions matching TRBD1. The clonotype originates from a young man in good health. The CDR3 region has the DNA TGTGCCAGCAGTAACAGGGGAACGTCGAACACCGGGGAGCTGTTTTTT. This sequence encodes CASSNRGTSNTGELFF.